The 27 T cell receptor beta chains below come from one sample, sequenced in a study of CD8 T cells in ankylosing spondylitis. Via MiXCR, TCRdb re-called the 5' RACE reads, giving one row per CDR3 protein. Found here are 100,000 to 150,000 distinct CDR3 sequences, 6% to 8.5% of them singletons; the top ten hold 9% to 15%. Sequenced material: blood, either unsorted or a sorted T cell fraction (not recorded which). The receptors were sampled from a male donor with ankylosing spondylitis or in good health (not recorded which).

The CDR3 region has the DNA TGTGCCAGCCTCTTAGGGGGGGGCTCTAATGAAAAACTGTTTTTT. Translated, it gives CASLLGGGSNEKLFF. J is TRBJ1-4 and V is TRBV7-9; D possibly corresponds to TRBD1 (6 bases). The CDR3 extends over 15 amino acids. Germline lookup yields CDR1 SEHNR and CDR2 FQNEAQ (reference sequence). V lost 8 bases to trimming and J lost 3 bases, with 16 bases between them. Together with reference TRBV7-9 and TRBJ1-4, the CDR3 gives the full variable domain: DTGVSQNPRHKITKRGQNVTFRCDPISEHNRLYWYRQTLGQGPEFLTYFQNEAQLEKSRLLSDRFSAERPKGSFSTLEIQRTEQGDSAMYLCASLLGGGSNEKLFFGSGTQLSVL.

The chain employs TRBV5-1 and TRBJ1-1; tentative D call: TRBD1 (5 bases). Germline loops: CDR1 SGHRS, CDR2 YFSETQ. CDR3 size: 14 residues. The V gene lost 9 bases and the J gene lost 0 bases, with 15 bases spanning the gap. The DNA of the CDR3 is TGCGCCACCCGGGTGGGGCGGATGAACACTGAAGCTTTCTTT. Its translation is CATRVGRMNTEAFF.

This clonotype was seen at least ten times. The chain employs TRBV20-1 and TRBJ2-7, with D possibly being TRBD1 or TRBD2 (6 bases each). V shed 3 bases and J shed 1 base, with 16 bases lying between them. CDR3 length: 15 amino acids. CDR1 and CDR2 (germline): DFQATT, SNEGSKA (reference sequence). The CDR3 bases are TGCAGTGCTAGGGGCTTGAGGGGGGCTTCCTACGAGCAGTACTTC. Translation: CSARGLRGASYEQYF.

The table lists this clonotype with many counts. V usage is TRBV10-3 and J usage is TRBJ1-1, with D perhaps TRBD1 (6 bases). Trimming removed 3 bases from V and 1 base from J, with 21 bases in between. The CDR3 has 18 amino acids. The germline CDR1 and CDR2 sequences are ENHRY and SYGVKD. The CDR3 spells CAISDPKDSLLSNTEAFF. The CDR3 DNA sequence: TGTGCCATCAGTGACCCTAAGGACAGCTTACTATCGAACACTGAAGCTTTCTTT.

This clonotype has a count of ten or more. This chain joins TRBV28 and TRBJ2-7; TRBD1 agrees at 9 bases. CDR3 length equals 16 residues. The trim removed 3 bases at V and 6 bases at J, leaving 12 bases unmatched. Per germline, CDR1 MDHEN and CDR2 SYDVKM. CDR3 in amino acids: CASSLMPRTGVGEQYF. As DNA, the CDR3 is TGTGCCAGCAGTTTGATGCCGAGGACAGGGGTCGGCGAGCAGTACTTC.

This clonotype was counted ten times or more. In nucleotides, the CDR3 is TGTGCCAGCAGTCCCCCCAGGGGGCAAGGGGAAGCTTTCTTT. It codes for CASSPPRGQGEAFF. The chain is built from TRBV28 and TRBJ1-1, with 8 bases lining up with TRBD1. This CDR3 has 14 amino acids. Unmatched junction bases numbered 10, after V lost 5 bases and J lost 8 bases. Germline values: CDR1 MDHEN, CDR2 SYDVKM.

In this sample, this clonotype turned up many times. The V and J genes are TRBV7-8 and TRBJ2-1; D possibly uses TRBD1 or TRBD2 (7 bases each). Per germline, CDR1 SGHVS and CDR2 FQNEAQ. The CDR3 consists of 15 residues. Trimming left V 2 bases short and J 5 bases short, with 13 bases between. CDR3 residues: CASSLWEGANNEQFF. The CDR3 DNA reads TGTGCCAGCAGCTTATGGGAGGGGGCTAACAATGAGCAGTTCTTC.

The sample holds many counts of this clonotype. This chain connects TRBV5-6 to TRBJ2-1, with 7 bases that match TRBD2. Germline assignment: CDR1 SGHDT and CDR2 YYEEEE. The CDR3 covers 15 residues. V was pared by 1 base and J by 7 bases, with 8 bases of the junction left unmatched. CDR3 DNA sequence: TGTGCCAGCAGCTTGATGGTAGCGGGTGGTAATGAGCAGTTCTTC. The encoded protein is CASSLMVAGGNEQFF.

This clonotype was picked up many times. J is TRBJ2-3 and V is TRBV7-8; 10 bases line up with TRBD1. Trimming cost V 5 bases and J 4 bases; bases outside gene matches: 3. The germline V gene encodes CDR1 SGHVS and CDR2 FQNEAQ. This CDR3 has 14 amino acids. The CDR3 DNA reads TGTGCCAGCAGCCAAGGGACAGGGGCAGATACGCAGTATTTT. Its translation: CASSQGTGADTQYF.

This clonotype has a count of ten or more. In DNA, the CDR3 is TGTGCCAGCAGTAACCGGGACAGGAATGAAAAACTGTTTTTT. Its protein is CASSNRDRNEKLFF. V is TRBV12-3 or TRBV12-4 and J is TRBJ1-4, with 8 bases lining up with TRBD1. The junction had 4 bases not matched to a gene; V was cut back by 5 bases and J by 5 bases. The CDR3 totals 14 residues.

This clonotype was seen ten or more times. The J gene is TRBJ1-2, the V gene TRBV6-1, with a possible D match to TRBD1 (5 bases). The length of the CDR3 is 14 residues. Germline CDR1 reads MNHNS; CDR2 reads SASEGT. Trimming took 10 bases from V and 0 from J, leaving 15 bases between them. CDR3 region: CATNKPGANYGYTF. CDR3 nucleotide sequence: TGTGCCACCAACAAGCCGGGGGCTAACTATGGCTACACCTTC.

This clonotype came up many times. The V gene is TRBV5-1, the J gene TRBJ1-5, with D maybe TRBD1 (6 bases). Trimming removed 2 bases from V and 4 bases from J, with 7 bases in between. The CDR3 is made up of 13 amino acids. The germline gives CDR1 SGHRS, CDR2 YFSETQ. CDR3 loop: CASSFGQNQPQHF. The CDR3 nucleotides read TGCGCCAGCAGCTTCGGACAGAATCAGCCCCAGCATTTT.

The sample holds many counts of this clonotype. The chain employs TRBV6-5 and TRBJ1-1; no firm D call. Germline CDR1 reads MNHEY; CDR2 reads SVGAGI. The CDR3 runs 16 residues. V shed 2 bases and J shed 1 base, with 14 bases lying between them. As DNA, the CDR3 is TGTGCCAGCAGTTACAGGGCAGGCGCACCGAACACTGAAGCTTTCTTT. It translates to CASSYRAGAPNTEAFF.

The chain combines TRBV11-2 with TRBJ1-2; D not certain. V lost 7 bases, J lost 7 bases, and 16 bases lay in between. Germline CDR1 reads SGHAT; CDR2 reads FQNNGV. The CDR3 consists of 13 residues. The CDR3 DNA reads TGTGCCAGCACCGAGACTTTTTCCGGTGGCTACACCTTC. This encodes CASTETFSGGYTF. Complete variable domain (other parts from reference TRBV11-2 and TRBJ1-2): EAGVAQSPRYKIIEKRQSVAFWCNPISGHATLYWYQQILGQGPKLLIQFQNNGVVDDSQLPKDRFSAERLKGVDSTLKIQPAKLEDSAVYLCASTETFSGGYTFGSGTRLTVV.

This clonotype was counted many times. This chain uses TRBV5-1 with TRBJ2-7; 10 nucleotides match TRBD2. Per the germline V gene, CDR1 is SGHRS and CDR2 is YFSETQ. The J segment lost 4 bases and the V segment lost 4 bases, leaving 8 bases of the junction unmatched. This CDR3 contains 15 residues. The CDR3 coding sequence is TGCGCCAGCAGCCCCCTAGCGGGGGACTTTTACGAGCAGTACTTC. The encoded protein is CASSPLAGDFYEQYF.

This clonotype was seen many times. This chain connects TRBV11-2 to TRBJ2-2; D gene uncertain. Germline CDR1 is SGHAT and CDR2 is FQNNGV. CDR3 length equals 15 residues. Trimming pared 1 base from V and 6 bases from J, leaving 12 bases between. CDR3 nucleotide sequence: TGTGCCAGCAGCTTAGTATTTGGGGTGGCCGGGGAGCTGTTTTTT. This sequence encodes CASSLVFGVAGELFF.

In this sample, this clonotype turned up many times. V gene TRBV6-5 combines with J gene TRBJ1-1, with a weak D call TRBD1 (5 bases). Germline V gives CDR1 MNHEY, CDR2 SVGAGI. The V end was cut by 0 bases, the J end by 5 bases, with 13 bases between. CDR3 size: 15 residues. Written as DNA, the CDR3 is TGTGCCAGCAGTTACTCGATCGGGGCGCAGACTGAAGCTTTCTTT. Protein sequence: CASSYSIGAQTEAFF.

A few counts support this clonotype. The chain carries TRBV18 and TRBJ2-3, with TRBD1 matching 8 bases. There are 15 residues in the CDR3. Germline V gives CDR1 KGHSH, CDR2 LQKENI. With 1 base clipped from V and 6 bases from J, the junction kept 6 bases outside the gene matches. The DNA of the CDR3 is TGTGCCAGCTCACCACGCGGACAGGGAACGGATACGCAGTATTTT. Translated: CASSPRGQGTDTQYF. The entire variable domain, with the rest obtained from reference TRBV18 and TRBJ2-3, is as follows: NAGVMQNPRHLVRRRGQEARLRCSPMKGHSHVYWYRQLPEEGLKFMVYLQKENIIDESGMPKERFSAEFPKEGPSILRIQQVVRGDSAAYFCASSPRGQGTDTQYFGPGTRLTVL.

This chain links TRBV5-6 with TRBJ2-1; 15 bases map to TRBD2. V shed 2 bases and J 5 bases; nucleotides not matched to a gene: 8. CDR3 length equals 18 residues. The germline V gene encodes CDR1 SGHDT and CDR2 YYEEEE. In nucleotides, the CDR3 is TGTGCCAGCAGCTTTGGGGGACTAGCGGGAGGTTCACACAATGAGCAGTTCTTC. Its translation is CASSFGGLAGGSHNEQFF.

Many counts were recorded for this clonotype. The CDR3 sequence: CASSLPESSSEAFF. CDR3 sequence (DNA): TGCGCCAGCAGCTTGCCCGAAAGTTCCTCTGAAGCTTTCTTT. The rearrangement uses TRBV5-1 and TRBJ1-1; no firm D call. This CDR3 has 14 amino acids. Germline V gene sequence: CDR1 SGHRS, CDR2 YFSETQ. V was shortened by 1 base and J by 6 bases, with 13 bases between the two germline ends.

This chain links TRBV7-2 with TRBJ1-1; D is perhaps TRBD1 (6 bases). The germline V gene encodes CDR1 SGHTA and CDR2 FQGNSA. Trimming pared 3 bases from V and 5 bases from J, leaving 13 bases between. The CDR3 has 14 amino acids. CDR3 in DNA: TGTGCCAGCAGCTTCGGGGCAGGGGTTACTGAAGCTTTCTTT. Translation: CASSFGAGVTEAFF.

At least ten counts were recorded for this clonotype. This rearrangement joins TRBV20-1 to TRBJ2-5, with D perhaps TRBD2 (6 bases). Trimming removed 4 bases at V and 4 bases at J, with 13 bases between. CDR3 length: 13 amino acids. In germline, CDR1 is DFQATT, CDR2 SNEGSKA (reference sequence). As DNA, the CDR3 is TGCAGTGCTATTTGGAGGGATCGAGAGACCCAGTACTTC. Translating gives CSAIWRDRETQYF.

This clonotype was seen ten or more times. The V call is TRBV5-6, the J call TRBJ2-7; no reliable D call. Germline CDR1 SGHDT, CDR2 YYEEEE. This CDR3 is built from 12 residues. V lost 4 bases and J lost 3, with 8 bases in between. The CDR3 DNA follows: TGTGCCAGCAGCCAAGACGTCTACGAGCAGTACTTC. It yields the protein CASSQDVYEQYF.

This clonotype has a count of ten or more. The V gene is TRBV20-1, the J gene TRBJ1-2; D gene unclear. CDR1 and CDR2 (germline): DFQATT, SNEGSKA (reference sequence). V was clipped by 6 bases and J by 2 bases, with 10 bases between them. This CDR3 has 12 amino acids. This chain's CDR3 is CSAPDANYGYTF. The DNA of the CDR3 is TGCAGTGCGCCGGACGCGAACTATGGCTACACCTTC.

This clonotype was found many times. The J gene is TRBJ2-1, the V gene TRBV27, with a weak D call TRBD1 (5 bases). With 4 bases removed from V and 3 bases from J, the gap between germline ends came to 10 bases. Germline CDR1 MNHEY, CDR2 SMNVEV (reference sequence). The length of the CDR3 is 14 residues. CDR3 in DNA: TGTGCCAGCAGTTGGAAAGGGGACTACAATGAGCAGTTCTTC. Amino acids: CASSWKGDYNEQFF.

This clonotype was recorded many times. The gene calls are TRBV20-1 and TRBJ1-6; D is unclear. The CDR3 extends over 15 amino acids. Trimming removed 8 bases from V and 8 bases from J, with 22 bases in between. Per germline, CDR1 DFQATT and CDR2 SNEGSKA (reference sequence). CDR3 coding DNA: TGCAGTTGCCTTTCGGGGAGCGGGTTCGATTCACCCCTCCACTTT. Its protein product is CSCLSGSGFDSPLHF.

This clonotype was observed at least ten times. V is TRBV30 and J is TRBJ2-2, with D maybe TRBD1 (6 bases). Germline CDR1 is GTSNPN and CDR2 is SVGIG (reference sequence). With 5 bases removed from V and 5 bases from J, the gap between germline ends came to 15 bases. The CDR3 consists of 14 residues. The CDR3 region has the DNA TGTGCCTGGGTGCCGGGACATGCAACCGGGGAGCTGTTTTTT. Translation gives CAWVPGHATGELFF.